The sequence of this T cell receptor beta chain was determined in a study of control samples from healthy donors and cancer patients. Here immunoSEQ multiplex PCR was the method, and the copy in TCRdb shows in-frame clones only, minus some. The table includes about 95,000 clones, around four fifths detected once. The CDR3 sequence is 16 residues long. After removal of 5 bases from V and 0 bases from J, the junction contained 7 bases not matched to a gene. Germline assignment: CDR1 SGHTA and CDR2 FQGTGA. Specimen: blood. The TCR originated in a man between 25 and 39 years old in good health. The chain links TRBV7-3 to TRBJ2-3, with 8 nucleotides matching TRBD2. The CDR3, as DNA: TGTGCCAGCAGCCACGGGGGGGATCTTAGCACAGATACGCAGTATTTT. As protein: CASSHGGDLSTDTQYF.